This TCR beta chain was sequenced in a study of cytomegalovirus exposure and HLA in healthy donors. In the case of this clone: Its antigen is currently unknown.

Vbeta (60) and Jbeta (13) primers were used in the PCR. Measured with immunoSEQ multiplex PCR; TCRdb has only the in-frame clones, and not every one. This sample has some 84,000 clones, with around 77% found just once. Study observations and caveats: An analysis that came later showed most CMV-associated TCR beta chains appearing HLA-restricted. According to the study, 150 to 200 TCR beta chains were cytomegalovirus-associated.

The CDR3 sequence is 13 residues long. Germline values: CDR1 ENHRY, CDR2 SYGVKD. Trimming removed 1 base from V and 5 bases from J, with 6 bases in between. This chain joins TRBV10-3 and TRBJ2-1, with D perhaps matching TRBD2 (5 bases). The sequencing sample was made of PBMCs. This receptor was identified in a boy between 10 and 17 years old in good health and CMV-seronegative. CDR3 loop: CAISELGDNEQFF. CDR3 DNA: TGTGCCATCAGTGAGTTGGGAGACAATGAGCAGTTCTTC.